This TCR beta chain is from a study of OX40 agonist ivuxolimab in advanced cancers. Looking at the study overall: Dosing consisted of intravenous ivuxolimab at 0.01 to 10 mg/kg every 2 weeks. It was permissible to have had prior anti-PD-1, anti-PD-L1 or anti-CTLA-4 therapy, and around 40% had some.

Study results and limitations: At 0.1 to 3.0 mg/kg, clonal expansion of CD4+ and CD8+ blood T cells had occurred by week 6.

CDR3 length: 14 residues. V shed 1 base, J shed 5 bases, and the junction held 1 base outside the gene matches. Germline V gives CDR1 SEHNR, CDR2 FQNEAQ (reference sequence). As regards this clone: The target antigen is unknown.

Clones were sequenced by immunoSEQ multiplex PCR, and TCRdb holds only the in-frame ones, with some missing. Seen here are about 80,000 clones, about nine tenths observed once, and the top ten hold approximately 0.3%. V and J are TRBV7-9 and TRBJ1-4; 7 bases align to TRBD1. The sequences come from CD4+ or CD8+ T cells sorted from blood, collected in a trial of the OX40 agonist ivuxolimab. The TCR originated in an adult with an advanced solid tumor such as melanoma, head and neck, liver or kidney cancer. This chain's CDR3 is CASSLGDSNEKLFF. DNA for the CDR3: TGTGCCAGCAGCTTAGGGGACAGCAATGAAAAACTGTTTTTT.